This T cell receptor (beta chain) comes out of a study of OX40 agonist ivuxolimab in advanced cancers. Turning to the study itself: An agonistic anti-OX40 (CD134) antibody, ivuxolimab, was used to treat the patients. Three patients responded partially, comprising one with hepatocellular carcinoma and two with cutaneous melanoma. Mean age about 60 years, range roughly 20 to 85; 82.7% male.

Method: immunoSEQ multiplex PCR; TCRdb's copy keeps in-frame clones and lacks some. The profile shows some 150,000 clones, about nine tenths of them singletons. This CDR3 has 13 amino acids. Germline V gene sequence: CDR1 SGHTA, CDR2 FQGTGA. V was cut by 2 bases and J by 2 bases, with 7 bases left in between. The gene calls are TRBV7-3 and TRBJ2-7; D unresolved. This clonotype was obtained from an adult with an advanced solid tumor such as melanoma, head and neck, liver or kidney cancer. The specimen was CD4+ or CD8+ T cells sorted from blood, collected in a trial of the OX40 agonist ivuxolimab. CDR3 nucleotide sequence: TGTGCCAGCAGCTTACGGGCTCCCTACGAGCAGTACTTC. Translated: CASSLRAPYEQYF.